This T cell receptor (beta chain) was recovered during a study of blood T cells in healthy people across ages. Notes on the study in general: Correlation between TCR beta diversity and naive T cell percentage was strong. Those diversity estimates obtained from one million T cells were thought to be underestimates.

Then a second PCR, running about 6 to 11 cycles, was carried out with a sample-barcoded 5' primer and a J-beta primer mix. TCRdb used MiXCR to reprocess the 5' RACE reads, holding one entry per CDR3 protein. Of 1.5 million to 2 million distinct CDR3 sequences listed, around 50% were seen once; the top ten hold around 2.1%. This clonotype has only a few counts. Its antigen is undetermined. The CDR3 runs to 14 residues. V lost 5 bases, J lost 4 bases, and 14 bases lay in between. The donors, aged roughly 6 to 90, were healthy Caucasians from Russia. Extracted total RNA amounted to at least 5.5 micrograms for each sample.

Sequenced input: blood. The rearrangement links TRBV12-3 or TRBV12-4 to TRBJ2-5; D possibly matches TRBD1 or TRBD2 (5 bases each). The source of this sequence is a woman aged 40 to 49 in good health. The chain's CDR3 is CASSRDSGRETQYF. The CDR3 DNA follows: TGTGCCAGCAGTCGTGACTCGGGGCGAGAGACCCAGTACTTC.